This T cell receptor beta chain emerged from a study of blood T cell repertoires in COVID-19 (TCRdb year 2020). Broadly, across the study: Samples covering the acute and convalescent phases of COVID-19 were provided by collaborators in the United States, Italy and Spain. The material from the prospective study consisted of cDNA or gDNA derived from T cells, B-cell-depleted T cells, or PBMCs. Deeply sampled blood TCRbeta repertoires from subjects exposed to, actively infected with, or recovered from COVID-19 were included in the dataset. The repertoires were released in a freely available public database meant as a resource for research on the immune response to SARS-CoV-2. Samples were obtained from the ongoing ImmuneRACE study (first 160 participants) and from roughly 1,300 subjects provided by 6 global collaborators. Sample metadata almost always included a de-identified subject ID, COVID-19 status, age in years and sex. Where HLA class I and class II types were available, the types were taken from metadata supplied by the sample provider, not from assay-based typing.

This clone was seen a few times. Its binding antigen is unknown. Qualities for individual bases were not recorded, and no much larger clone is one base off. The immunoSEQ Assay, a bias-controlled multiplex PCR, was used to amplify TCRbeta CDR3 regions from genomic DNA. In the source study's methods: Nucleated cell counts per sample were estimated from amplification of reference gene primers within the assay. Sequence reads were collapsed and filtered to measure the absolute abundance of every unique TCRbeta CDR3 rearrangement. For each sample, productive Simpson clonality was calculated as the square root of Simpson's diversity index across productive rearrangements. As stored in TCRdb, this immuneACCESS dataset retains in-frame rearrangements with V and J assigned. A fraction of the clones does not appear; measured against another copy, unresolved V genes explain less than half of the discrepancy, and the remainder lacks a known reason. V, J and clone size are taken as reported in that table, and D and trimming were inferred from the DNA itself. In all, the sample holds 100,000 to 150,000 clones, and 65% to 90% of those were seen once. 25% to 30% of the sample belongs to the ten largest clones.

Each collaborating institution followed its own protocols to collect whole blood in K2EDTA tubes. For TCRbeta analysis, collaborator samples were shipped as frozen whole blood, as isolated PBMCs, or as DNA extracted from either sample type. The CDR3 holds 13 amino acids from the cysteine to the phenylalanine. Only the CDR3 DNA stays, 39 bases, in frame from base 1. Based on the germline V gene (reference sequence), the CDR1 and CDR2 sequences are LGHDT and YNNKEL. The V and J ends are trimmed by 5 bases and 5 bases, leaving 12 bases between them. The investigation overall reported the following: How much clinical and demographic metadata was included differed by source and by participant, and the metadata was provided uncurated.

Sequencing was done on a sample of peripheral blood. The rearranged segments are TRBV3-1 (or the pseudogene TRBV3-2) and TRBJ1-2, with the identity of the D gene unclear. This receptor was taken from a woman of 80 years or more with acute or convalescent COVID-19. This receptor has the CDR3 CASSSQVQYGYTF. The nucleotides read TGTGCCAGCAGCAGTCAGGTACAGTATGGCTACACCTTC.